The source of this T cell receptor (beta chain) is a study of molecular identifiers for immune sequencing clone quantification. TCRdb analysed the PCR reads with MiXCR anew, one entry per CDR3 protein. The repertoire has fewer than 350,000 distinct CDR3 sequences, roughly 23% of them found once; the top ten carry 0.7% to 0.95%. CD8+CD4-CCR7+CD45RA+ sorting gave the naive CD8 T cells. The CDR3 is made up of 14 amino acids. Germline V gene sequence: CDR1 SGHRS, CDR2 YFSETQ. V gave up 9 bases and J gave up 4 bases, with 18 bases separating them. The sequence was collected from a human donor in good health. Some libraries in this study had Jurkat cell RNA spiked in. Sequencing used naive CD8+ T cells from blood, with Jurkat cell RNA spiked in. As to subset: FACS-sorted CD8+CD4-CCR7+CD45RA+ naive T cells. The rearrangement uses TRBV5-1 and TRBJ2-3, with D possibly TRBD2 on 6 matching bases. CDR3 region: CATGWGEVADTQYF. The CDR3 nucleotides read TGCGCCACCGGGTGGGGGGAAGTCGCAGATACGCAGTATTTT.